This entry concerns a single T cell receptor beta chain. Antigen: not known. This sample was taken from a study of T cells in Graves' hyperthyroidism and ophthalmopathy. V lost 6 bases, J lost 2 bases, and 11 bases lay in between. Germline V lookup: CDR1 SGHTS, CDR2 YDEGEE. This CDR3 has 13 amino acids. Findings and caveats of the study: Expanded thyroid clonotypes (above 0.001) were mostly also found in blood.

Amplified TCR beta CDR3 regions came from RNA transcripts. The TCR CDR3 first-round RT-PCR relied on the HTBI primer set. TCRdb redid the calling of the multiplex PCR reads with MiXCR, one entry per CDR3 protein. The sample comprises under 400,000 distinct CDR3 sequences, less than 15% of which are singletons, and 9.2% rests with the top ten. Patients between 18 and 65 years old had hyperthyroidism, newly diagnosed and lasting under 2 months. It was uncontrolled infection, other autoimmune disease, pregnancy or lactation that excluded patients. Diagnostic assessment was based on clinical symptoms, serum thyroxine and TRAb, thyroid ultrasound and orbital computed tomography.

The chain uses TRBV5-8 and TRBJ1-2, with D possibly TRBD1 on 6 matching bases. The clonotype was recovered from a woman between 18 and 30 years old with Graves' hyperthyroidism. Input material: blood. In DNA, the CDR3 is TGTGCCAGCAACCGACAGGCAAACTATGGCTACACCTTC. Its translation: CASNRQANYGYTF.